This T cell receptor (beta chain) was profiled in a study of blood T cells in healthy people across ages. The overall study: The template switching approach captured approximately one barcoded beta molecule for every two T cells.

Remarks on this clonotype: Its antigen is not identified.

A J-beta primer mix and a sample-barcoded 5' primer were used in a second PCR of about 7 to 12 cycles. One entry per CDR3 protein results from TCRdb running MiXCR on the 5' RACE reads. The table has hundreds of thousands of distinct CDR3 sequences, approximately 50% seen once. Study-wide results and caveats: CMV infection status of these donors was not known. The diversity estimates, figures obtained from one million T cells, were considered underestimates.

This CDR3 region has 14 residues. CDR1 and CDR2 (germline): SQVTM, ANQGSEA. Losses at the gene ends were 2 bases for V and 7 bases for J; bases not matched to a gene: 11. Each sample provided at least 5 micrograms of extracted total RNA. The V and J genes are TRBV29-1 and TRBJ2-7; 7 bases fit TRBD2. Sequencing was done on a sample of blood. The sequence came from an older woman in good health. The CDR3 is CSVERAGWYNEQYF. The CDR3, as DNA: TGCAGCGTTGAACGAGCGGGATGGTACAATGAGCAGTACTTC.